One TCR beta chain is described in this entry. Its antigen is currently unknown. The sample belongs to a study of cytomegalovirus exposure and HLA in healthy donors. While unrecorded immune exposures were likely, the donors were nominally healthy when sampled. It was with 60 Vbeta and 13 Jbeta primers that the PCR ran. Clones were read by immunoSEQ multiplex PCR, and TCRdb kept only the in-frame ones, dropping some. The sample has approximately 110,000 clones, about 83% seen once. The CDR3 contains 14 residues. Germline assignment: CDR1 SQVTM and CDR2 ANQGSEA. Study findings and constraints: The study listed approximately 170 cytomegalovirus-associated TCR beta chains. Equally common other TCR beta chains were less clonally expanded than HLA-associated ones, a later analysis found. For most TCR beta V segments, an earlier analysis put the productive rate at about 90% or about 30% of the time.

The clonotype was recovered from a man aged 18 to 29 in good health and CMV-seronegative. The V call is TRBV29-1, the J call TRBJ2-1, with a possible D match to TRBD2 (6 bases). Sequencing used PBMCs. CDR3 loop: CSVEGSVSYNEQFF. In nucleotides, the CDR3 is TGCAGTGTGGAGGGTTCGGTCTCCTACAATGAGCAGTTCTTC.